These T cell receptor beta chains were read from a single sample in a study of blood T cell repertoires in COVID-19. Clones were read by immunoSEQ multiplex PCR, and TCRdb kept only the in-frame ones, dropping some. The profile covers over 150,000 clones, with approximately 85% appearing a single time and 0.63% taken by the ten largest. Sequenced input: peripheral blood. All receptors come from a man aged 55 to 70 with COVID-19, enrolled during active disease. Each CDR3 is given with its conserved first and last residue. D genes are given only for firm matches. Only part of the rows carry a size: once, few, many, or a class if the clone is expanded.

>TRBD1|TRBJ2-1|.|TRBV6-2/TRBV6-3
TGTGCCAGCACCCCGGGACAGCATTTTCTTGGGCAGTTCTTC
CASTPGQHFLGQFF
>.|TRBJ2-7|.|TRBV6-1
TGTGCCAGCAGTGAAGCTGATGGGCGCGAGCAGTACTTC
CASSEADGREQYF
>.|TRBJ1-2|few|TRBV28
TGTGCCAGCAGATGGGGGGGCTTCTATGGCTACACCTTC
CASRWGGFYGYTF
>TRBD2|TRBJ2-1|.|TRBV7-9
TGTGCCAGCAGCTTAGTAGCACTAGCGGGTGCGTTCTTC
CASSLVALAGAFF
>.|TRBJ2-1|.|TRBV7-9
TGTGCCAGCAGCCAAATTTCCAGTACCGAAACCTACAATGAGCAGTTCTTC
CASSQISSTETYNEQFF
>TRBD2|TRBJ2-3|.|TRBV4-1
TGCGCCAGCAGCCTAGATAGGACTAGCGGAATCACAGATACGCAGTATTTT
CASSLDRTSGITDTQYF
>.|TRBJ1-2|.|TRBV12-3/TRBV12-4
TGTGCCAGCTCGGGCAGGGTGTATGGCTACACCTTC
CASSGRVYGYTF
>TRBD1|TRBJ1-5|.|TRBV18
TGTGCCAGCTCACCACAACAGGGGAACAATCAGCCCCAGCATTTT
CASSPQQGNNQPQHF
>TRBD1|TRBJ1-1|.|TRBV10-3
TGTGCCATCAGCCGGACAGGCCGGAAGACTGAAGCTTTCTTT
CAISRTGRKTEAFF
>TRBD1|TRBJ2-7|.|TRBV5-1
TGCGCCAGCAGCTCGTCGGGACAGAATTACGAGCAGTACTTC
CASSSSGQNYEQYF
>TRBD1|TRBJ2-3|few|TRBV11-2
TGTGCCAGCAGCTCCTACAGGGGGCGGGGAGATACGCAGTATTTT
CASSSYRGRGDTQYF
>.|TRBJ2-5|.|TRBV5-6
TGTGCCAGCAGCTTACAGGCTACACAGTACTTC
CASSLQATQYF
>.|TRBJ2-3|.|TRBV4-2
TGTGCCAGCAGCCAGGAGGGGGGGGCTTCTGGTGGTACGCAGTATTTT
CASSQEGGASGGTQYF
>TRBD2|TRBJ2-1|.|TRBV5-1
TGCGCCAGCAGCCCCGCACTAGCGGGAGGGCCTAACAATGAGCAGTTCTTC
CASSPALAGGPNNEQFF
>.|TRBJ1-1|.|TRBV7-3
TGTGCCAGCAGCCGAAGCGGGCAAATGAACACTGAAGCTTTCTTT
CASSRSGQMNTEAFF
>.|TRBJ2-3|.|TRBV7-2
TGTGCCAGCAGCCCCGCTAGGTATACGCAGTATTTT
CASSPARYTQYF
>TRBD1|TRBJ1-6|.|TRBV27
TGTGCCACAGGGAAGGGACAGGAGAGGAGCTCCTATAATTCACCCCTCCACTTT
CATGKGQERSSYNSPLHF
>TRBD2|TRBJ2-7|.|TRBV7-2
TGTGCCAGCAGCTTAATGGGCGGGAGCTCCTACGAGCAGTACTTC
CASSLMGGSSYEQYF
>.|TRBJ1-1|.|TRBV6-2/TRBV6-3
TGTGCCAGCAGTTACTCGAGGTGGGAGGGCTTGAACACTGAAGCTTTCTTT
CASSYSRWEGLNTEAFF
>TRBD1|TRBJ1-1|.|TRBV5-1
TGCGCCAGCAGCCAGGGACAGGGTTTCGCTGACACTGAAGCTTTCTTT
CASSQGQGFADTEAFF
>TRBD1|TRBJ1-5|.|TRBV7-2
TGTGCCAGCAGCCGGGACAGAGATCAGCCCCAGCATTTT
CASSRDRDQPQHF
>.|TRBJ1-1|.|TRBV3-1/TRBV3-2
TGTGCCAGCAGCCGAGGTAACACTGAAGCTTTCTTT
CASSRGNTEAFF
>.|TRBJ2-7|few|TRBV4-2
TGTGCCAGCAGCCAGGCCGCGGCCCACGAGCAGTACTTC
CASSQAAAHEQYF
>.|TRBJ1-5|.|TRBV7-8
TGTGCCAGCAGCTTAATTCGAGAAAATCAGCCCCAGCATTTT
CASSLIRENQPQHF
>.|TRBJ1-3|.|TRBV3-1/TRBV3-2
TGTGCCAGCAGAATGGTGGGAGGCTCTGGAAACACCATATATTTT
CASRMVGGSGNTIYF
>TRBD2|TRBJ2-1|.|TRBV29-1
TGCAGCGGAGGTAAAGCGGGAGCGGGGAATGAGCAGTTCTTC
CSGGKAGAGNEQFF
>TRBD1|TRBJ2-5|.|TRBV6-1
TGTGCCAGCAGTGAAGACAGGGGGCAACAAGAGACCCAGTACTTC
CASSEDRGQQETQYF
>.|TRBJ1-5|few|TRBV19
TGTGCCACCGCACAGGAGGGGGGGCCCAATCAGCCCCAGCATTTT
CATAQEGGPNQPQHF
>.|TRBJ1-2|.|TRBV6-6
TGTGCCAGCAGTTACGAACGAGGGAACTATGGCTACACCTTC
CASSYERGNYGYTF
>TRBD1|TRBJ2-2|.|TRBV5-1
TGCGCCAGCAGCTTGGCTGCAGGGGGTCACACCGGGGAGCTGTTTTTT
CASSLAAGGHTGELFF
>.|TRBJ1-6|once|TRBV6-5
TGTGCCAGTCGGCAGAACAGACTAAATTCACCCCTCCACTTT
CASRQNRLNSPLHF
>.|TRBJ1-5|.|TRBV6-4
TGTGCCAGCAGTGACAACCCAGGGCTTCAGCCCCAGCATTTT
CASSDNPGLQPQHF
>TRBD1|TRBJ2-7|.|TRBV7-9
TGTGCCAGCAGCTCCACAGGGGACGAGCAGTACTTC
CASSSTGDEQYF
>TRBD2|TRBJ2-3|.|TRBV5-1
TGCGCCAGCAGCTTGGTGGGCAGGGAAAGCGGGGGGGCCTCAGGAGATACGCAGTATTTT
CASSLVGRESGGASGDTQYF
>TRBD1|TRBJ1-2|.|TRBV19
TGTGCCAGTAGTATAGCCCCTGGACAGGATCAAACTAACTATGGCTACACCTTC
CASSIAPGQDQTNYGYTF
>.|TRBJ2-1|.|TRBV6-2/TRBV6-3
TGTGCCAGCAGTTACTCGCGGCTTTACAATGAGCAGTTCTTC
CASSYSRLYNEQFF
>TRBD2|TRBJ2-4|.|TRBV18
TGTGCCAGCTCACAAGGACTAGGACTACCTACATACTTC
CASSQGLGLPTYF
>TRBD2|TRBJ2-3|once|TRBV9
TGTGCCAGCAGCTCCTTAGCGGGGGGGCGCACAGATACGCAGTATTTT
CASSSLAGGRTDTQYF
>TRBD1|TRBJ1-2|.|TRBV14
TGTGCCAGCAGCCAGACCTTTTTCGGGACAGCTAACTATGGCTACACCTTC
CASSQTFFGTANYGYTF
>TRBD1|TRBJ1-2|.|TRBV10-3
TGTGCCATCAGTGGCACAGAGGGGGCAAACTATGGCTACACCTTC
CAISGTEGANYGYTF
>TRBD2|TRBJ2-7|.|TRBV30
TGTGCCTGGAGTGTAAAGGGGACTAGCGGCTTCTACGAGCAGTACTTC
CAWSVKGTSGFYEQYF